The 19 T cell receptor beta chains below all came from one sample that was sequenced in a study of blood T cell repertoires in COVID-19. Here immunoSEQ multiplex PCR was the method, and the copy in TCRdb shows in-frame clones only, minus some. The repertoire has about 170,000 clones, around 80% of them found once; the top ten carry roughly 15%. Specimen: peripheral blood. Source of these receptors: an older woman with COVID-19, enrolled during active disease.

The chain employs TRBV10-3 and TRBJ2-7; D possibly corresponds to TRBD1 (6 bases). The length of the CDR3 is 13 residues. V was shortened by 3 bases and J by 3 bases, with 9 bases between the two germline ends. Germline V gives CDR1 ENHRY, CDR2 SYGVKD. The DNA for the CDR3 is TGTGCCATCAGTGACAAAGGGGGCTACGAGCAGTACTTC. This codes for CAISDKGGYEQYF.

V is TRBV20-1 and J is TRBJ1-1; D call uncertain. CDR3 length: 13 amino acids. V gave up 3 bases and J gave up 4 bases, with 12 bases separating them. Germline CDR1 reads DFQATT; CDR2 reads SNEGSKA (reference sequence). The CDR3 bases are TGCAGTGCTAGTAGGAGGGCCGCCACTGAAGCTTTCTTT. Translating it yields CSASRRAATEAFF.

J is TRBJ1-2 and V is TRBV5-1; the match to TRBD1 covers 9 bases. The CDR3 is made up of 14 amino acids. Germline V lookup: CDR1 SGHRS, CDR2 YFSETQ. Trimming took 4 bases from V and 5 from J; bases not matched to a gene: 6. The CDR3 is CASSTGTGPYGYTF. DNA of the CDR3: TGCGCCAGCAGCACCGGGACAGGGCCATATGGCTACACCTTC.

The gene calls are TRBV28 and TRBJ2-3; D perhaps matches TRBD1 (6 bases). Trimming removed 5 bases at V and 0 bases at J, with 18 bases between. Germline assignment: CDR1 MDHEN and CDR2 SYDVKM. CDR3 length: 17 amino acids. CDR3 sequence reads: CASSVRAGASSTDTQYF. The CDR3 coding sequence is TGTGCCAGCAGTGTGAGAGCAGGGGCTTCCAGCACAGATACGCAGTATTTT.

The chain links TRBV29-1 to TRBJ1-2, with 7 bases matching TRBD1. The CDR3 spans 12 residues. Germline CDR1 and CDR2: SQVTM and ANQGSEA. J gave up 2 bases and V 4 bases, and 1 base lay outside the gene matches. CDR3 sequence (DNA): TGCAGCGTTGTCAGGGGGAACTATGGCTACACCTTC. Amino acids: CSVVRGNYGYTF. The full variable domain, completed using reference TRBV29-1 and TRBJ1-2, is SAVISQKPSRDICQRGTSLTIQCQVDSQVTMMFWYRQQPGQSLTLIATANQGSEATYESGFVIDKFPISRPNLTFSTLTVSNMSPEDSSIYLCSVVRGNYGYTFGSGTRLTVV.

The CDR3 DNA reads as TGTGCCAGCAGCCCGCCGACACGGCAAGAGACCCAGTACTTC. Residues: CASSPPTRQETQYF. The chain has TRBV7-9 and TRBJ2-5; D ambiguous. The V gene lost 5 bases and the J gene lost 2 bases, with 12 bases spanning the gap. The CDR3 is 14 residues long. The germline V gene encodes CDR1 SEHNR and CDR2 FQNEAQ (reference sequence).

The rearrangement joins TRBV11-2 to TRBJ2-7; a possible D gene is TRBD2 (5 bases). CDR1 and CDR2 from the germline V gene are SGHAT and FQNNGV. The CDR3 has 14 amino acids. Trimming left V 5 bases short and J 4 bases short, with 15 bases between. Written as DNA, the CDR3 is TGTGCCAGCAGCATGCCGGAGGCCCCGTACGAGCAGTACTTC. This sequence encodes CASSMPEAPYEQYF.

The chain joins TRBV5-5 to TRBJ1-5; TRBD1 is a possible D gene (5 bases). The CDR3 consists of 14 residues. Germline V gene data show CDR1 as SGHKS and CDR2 as YYEKEE (reference sequence). V shed 3 bases and J shed 7 bases, with 14 bases lying between them. This CDR3 is CASSSAGLNQPQHF. In DNA, the CDR3 is TGTGCCAGCAGCTCGGCGGGACTGAACCAGCCCCAGCATTTT.

The chain couples TRBV19 to TRBJ1-2, with no clear D. V lost 7 bases, J lost 8 bases, and 23 bases lay in between. CDR3 size: 15 residues. CDR1 and CDR2 from the germline V gene are LNHDA and SQIVND (reference sequence). CDR3 amino acids: CASMSSGRGGYGYTF. The DNA of the CDR3 is TGTGCCAGTATGAGTAGTGGGCGGGGTGGTTACGGCTACACCTTC.

The chain joins TRBV20-1 to TRBJ2-5; a possible D gene is TRBD2 (6 bases). The V gene lost 5 bases and the J gene lost 5 bases, with 9 bases spanning the gap. Germline assignment: CDR1 DFQATT and CDR2 SNEGSKA (reference sequence). The CDR3 has 11 residues. CDR3 in amino acids: CSAEGRETQYF. CDR3 DNA sequence: TGCAGTGCTGAGGGGAGGGAGACCCAGTACTTC.

The chain uses TRBV6-6 and TRBJ2-2; 8 bases agree with TRBD1. V trimming: 2 bases; J trimming: 5 bases; junction bases outside the gene matches: 7. Germline CDR1 MNHNY, CDR2 SVGAGI (reference sequence). The CDR3 spans 16 residues. The chain's CDR3 is CASSYPGTGKTGELFF. CDR3 DNA: TGTGCCAGCAGTTACCCCGGGACAGGAAAAACCGGGGAGCTGTTTTTT.

The genes are TRBV5-6 and TRBJ2-3; 8 nucleotides align to TRBD2. The V and J ends lost 0 bases and 5 bases, in that order; junction bases with no gene match: 2. This CDR3 is built from 14 residues. Germline assignment: CDR1 SGHDT and CDR2 YYEEEE. CDR3 coding DNA: TGTGCCAGCAGCTTGGTGCTAGCGGGAGATACGCAGTATTTT. This sequence encodes CASSLVLAGDTQYF.

J is TRBJ2-2 and V is TRBV9; D might be TRBD2 (6 bases). This CDR3 comprises 18 residues. The germline gives CDR1 SGDLS, CDR2 YYNGEE. V lost 0 bases, J lost 6 bases, and 21 bases lay in between. The CDR3 DNA sequence: TGTGCCAGCAGCGTAGCAGTTTATCGGGGGAAAGGGGCCGGGGAGCTGTTTTTT. The encoded protein is CASSVAVYRGKGAGELFF.

The chain links TRBV28 to TRBJ1-2; 7 bases fit TRBD1. The J segment lost 7 bases and the V segment lost 5 bases, leaving 10 bases of the junction unmatched. The germline V gene has CDR1 MDHEN and CDR2 SYDVKM. The CDR3 runs to 14 residues. The CDR3 protein is CASSPGTVRSGYTF. CDR3 DNA: TGTGCCAGCAGTCCAGGGACAGTCCGGAGTGGCTACACCTTC.

The CDR3 protein is CASSFFSVMNTEAFF. In DNA, the CDR3 is TGTGCCAGCAGTTTCTTTTCGGTTATGAACACTGAAGCTTTCTTT. The chain couples TRBV6-5 to TRBJ1-1; D uncertain. CDR3 size: 15 residues. Between the trimmed V and J ends, which lost 4 bases and 0 bases, there was a span of 12 bases. Germline CDR1 is MNHEY and CDR2 is SVGAGI.

The V gene is TRBV5-5, the J gene TRBJ1-2; no definite D call. Trimming took off 5 bases at V and 2 bases at J, with 10 bases between the two ends. The CDR3 loop spans 13 amino acids. Germline-derived CDR1 and CDR2 are SGHKS and YYEKEE (reference sequence). CDR3 DNA: TGTGCCAGCAGTCCGGGCGGGAACTATGGCTACACCTTC. Translating it yields CASSPGGNYGYTF.

This chain connects TRBV14 to TRBJ2-3; 8 bases match TRBD1. The V gene's germline CDR1 is SGHDN and CDR2 FVKESK. This CDR3 comprises 15 residues. V lost 3 bases to trimming and J lost 7 bases; unmatched junction nucleotides: 9. This CDR3 is CASSHGQGAQNTQYF. The DNA of the CDR3 is TGTGCCAGCAGCCACGGGCAGGGGGCACAGAATACGCAGTATTTT.

The chain is built from TRBV27 and TRBJ2-1; no clear D gene. Trimming removed 3 bases from V and 8 bases from J, with 8 bases in between. This CDR3 has 12 residues. CDR1 and CDR2 from the germline V gene are MNHEY and SMNVEV (reference sequence). The DNA for the CDR3 is TGTGCCAGCAGTTTGGCTAGAGATGAGCAGTTCTTC. This gives the protein CASSLARDEQFF.

Regarding this clone: Other nucleotide sequences in the sample specify the same CDR3. The chain links TRBV6-5 to TRBJ1-1; TRBD1 is a possible D gene (5 bases). The ends were cut back, 5 bases at V and 5 bases at J, with 6 bases in the middle. Germline-derived CDR1 and CDR2 are MNHEY and SVGAGI. The CDR3 has 11 amino acids. This CDR3 is CASSRGTEAFF. The CDR3, as DNA: TGTGCCAGCAGTCGGGGGACTGAAGCTTTCTTT.